Below are 13 T cell receptor beta chains sequenced from a single sample in a study of OX40 agonist ivuxolimab in advanced cancers. Sequencing used immunoSEQ multiplex PCR; TCRdb keeps in-frame clones, though not all of them. The data show tens of thousands of clones, about nine tenths seen once. The source material was CD4+ or CD8+ T cells sorted from blood, sampled in a trial of the OX40 agonist ivuxolimab. The receptor source for this set is an adult with an advanced solid tumor such as melanoma, head and neck, liver or kidney cancer.

This chain links TRBV6-1 with TRBJ2-5; 9 bases map to TRBD2. This CDR3 is 14 amino acids long. Losses at the gene ends were 3 bases for V and 5 bases for J; bases not matched to a gene: 4. Germline CDR1 is MNHNS and CDR2 is SASEGT. The DNA for the CDR3 is TGTGCCAGCAGTGACGCGGGGGGGGTCGAGACCCAGTACTTC. It yields the protein CASSDAGGVETQYF.

The rearrangement links TRBV4-1 to TRBJ2-5, with 11 bases matching TRBD2. This CDR3 contains 14 residues. Germline V CDR1 and CDR2: MGHRA, YSYEKL. V dropped 4 bases and J dropped 9; count of bases not matched to a gene: 7. This chain's CDR3 is CASSPGLAGSAQYF. In DNA, the CDR3 is TGCGCCAGCAGCCCCGGACTAGCGGGTTCCGCCCAGTACTTC.

The V and J genes are TRBV10-1 and TRBJ2-2; D not certain. CDR1 is WNHNN, CDR2 SYGVQD, per germline (reference sequence). The V end lost 3 bases, the J end lost 4 bases, and 3 bases lay between the germline ends. This CDR3 is 12 amino acids long. The CDR3 is CASSDITGELFF. The DNA for the CDR3 is TGCGCCAGCAGTGACATCACCGGGGAGCTGTTTTTT.

This clone has only a few counts. The rearrangement uses TRBV14 and TRBJ2-1, with 14 nucleotides matching TRBD2. The V gene end was trimmed by 4 bases and the J gene end by 0 bases; junction bases not matched to a gene: 5. CDR3 size: 18 residues. Germline CDR1 SGHDN, CDR2 FVKESK. CDR3 sequence (DNA): TGTGCCAGCAGCCTCAGGACTAGCGGGGGGCCCTCCTACAATGAGCAGTTCTTC. This translates into CASSLRTSGGPSYNEQFF.

This clone was detected once. V gene TRBV10-1 combines with J gene TRBJ2-7; TRBD2 agrees at 8 bases. This CDR3 has 16 amino acids. The germline gives CDR1 WNHNN, CDR2 SYGVQD (reference sequence). The J segment lost 3 bases and the V segment lost 2 bases, leaving 9 bases of the junction unmatched. The CDR3 spells CASSERETSAYYEQYF. The CDR3 region has the DNA TGCGCCAGCAGTGAGCGGGAGACTAGCGCCTACTACGAGCAGTACTTC.

The gene calls are TRBV27 and TRBJ1-4; TRBD1 is a possible D gene (6 bases). The V end lost 10 bases, the J end lost 13 bases, and 19 bases lay between the germline ends. Germline V gene data show CDR1 as MNHEY and CDR2 as SMNVEV (reference sequence). This CDR3 is 12 amino acids long. CDR3 sequence: CATLGGAGRLFF. The CDR3 bases are TGTGCCACCCTGGGGGGGGCCGGTCGACTGTTTTTT.

The J gene is TRBJ1-2, the V gene TRBV7-8; 9 bases are a match to TRBD1. J was trimmed by 8 bases and V by 2 bases; bases with no gene match: 9. This CDR3 has 15 amino acids. Germline CDR1 reads SGHVS; CDR2 reads FQNEAQ. The CDR3 sequence: CASSLLGQGLWGYTF. CDR3 coding DNA: TGTGCCAGCAGCTTACTCGGACAGGGGTTGTGGGGCTACACCTTC. The whole variable domain, filled in from reference TRBV7-8 and TRBJ1-2, reads GAGVSQSPRYKVAKRGQDVALRCDPISGHVSLFWYQQALGQGPEFLTYFQNEAQLDKSGLPSDRFFAERPEGSVSTLKIQRTQQEDSAVYLCASSLLGQGLWGYTFGSGTRLTVV.

This clone appeared a single time. CDR3 bases: TGCGCCAGCAGTTTTGAGGGGAACACTGAAGCTTTCTTT. Translating gives CASSFEGNTEAFF. The chain carries TRBV10-2 and TRBJ1-1; no definite D call. Trimming took off 5 bases at V and 1 base at J, with 8 bases between the two ends. Germline CDR1 and CDR2: WSHSY and SAAADI. The CDR3 covers 13 residues.

This clone occurred once. The rearrangement links TRBV9 to TRBJ1-3; 7 bases agree with TRBD1. Trimming at V came to 3 bases and at J to 2 bases, leaving 2 bases not matched to a gene. Germline CDR1 and CDR2: SGDLS and YYNGEE. CDR3 length: 14 residues. CDR3 DNA: TGTGCCAGCAGCGCTGGGACAGCTGGAAACACCATATATTTT. Its translation is CASSAGTAGNTIYF.

This clone was found a few times. J is TRBJ2-1 and V is TRBV6-4; weak D call: TRBD2 (6 bases). Per germline, CDR1 MRHNA and CDR2 SNTAGT. V was clipped by 2 bases and J by 0 bases, with 11 bases between them. This CDR3 contains 16 residues. For the CDR3, the DNA is TGTGCCAGCAGTGACACCGGGACTCGCTCCTACAATGAGCAGTTCTTC. It specifies CASSDTGTRSYNEQFF.

This sequence joins TRBV7-8 and TRBJ2-1; 9 bases fit TRBD1. The CDR3 extends over 15 amino acids. V was pared by 3 bases and J by 7 bases, with 7 bases of the junction left unmatched. CDR1 is SGHVS and CDR2 is FQNEAQ in the germline V gene. This chain's CDR3 is CASSLDRGRLNEQFF. CDR3 nucleotides: TGTGCCAGCAGCTTGGACAGGGGACGACTAAATGAGCAGTTCTTC. Together with reference TRBV7-8 and TRBJ2-1, the CDR3 gives the full variable domain: GAGVSQSPRYKVAKRGQDVALRCDPISGHVSLFWYQQALGQGPEFLTYFQNEAQLDKSGLPSDRFFAERPEGSVSTLKIQRTQQEDSAVYLCASSLDRGRLNEQFFGPGTRLTVL.

The genes are TRBV2 and TRBJ1-6, with unresolved D. Germline CDR1 SNHLY, CDR2 FYNNEI. This CDR3 is built from 14 residues. Deletions cut 6 bases from V and 0 bases from J, with 6 bases between. Here the CDR3 DNA reads TGTGCCAGCAGGACGAGCTCCTATAATTCACCCCTCCACTTT. Encoded protein: CASRTSSYNSPLHF.

This clone was picked up a small number of times. This sequence joins TRBV27 and TRBJ2-5; the match to TRBD2 covers 11 bases. Germline V gives CDR1 MNHEY, CDR2 SMNVEV (reference sequence). This CDR3 contains 15 residues. V was pared by 5 bases and J by 0 bases, with 2 bases of the junction left unmatched. This chain's CDR3 is CASSGTSGNQETQYF. CDR3 coding DNA: TGTGCCAGCAGTGGGACTAGCGGTAACCAAGAGACCCAGTACTTC.